The source of this T cell receptor beta chain is a study of shared T cell receptors in the human thymus. As concerns this clone: A read error may produce the germline difference seen at one junction end.

Profiled with immunoSEQ multiplex PCR; TCRdb holds only in-frame clones, not every one. The sample includes about 730,000 clones, 80% to 90% of them seen just once. Germline assignment: CDR1 ENHRY and CDR2 SYGVKD. The CDR3 has 19 residues. These data also formed part of another study, on human thymus T cells. That source notes: Corrective heart surgery yielded the resections from which the thymus tissue came.

The TCR sequence derives from a girl in the first two years of life with a congenital heart defect. Source material: thymocytes. The chain joins TRBV10-3 to TRBJ1-5; TRBD1 aligns across 7 bases. This CDR3 is CAISQEMRQGWNSYQPQHF. CDR3 nucleotide sequence: TGTGCCATCAGCCAAGAAATGAGACAGGGTTGGAATAGCTATCAGCCCCAGCATTTT.